This T cell receptor beta chain was sequenced for a study of metastatic and nonmetastatic thyroid tumors. The overall study: The study looked at repertoires side by side in blood and in tumor or nodule tissue from malignant and benign thyroid patients.

The CDR3 is 14 residues long. Germline values: CDR1 GTSNPN, CDR2 SVGIG (reference sequence). Trimming removed 4 bases at V and 2 bases at J, with 13 bases between. Regarding this clone: Its cognate antigen is unknown.

With MiXCR, TCRdb called clones anew from the PCR reads. The sample yields tens of thousands of clones, 17% seen once. Overall study results and limits: In both blood and tumor samples, TCR beta diversity was reported significantly higher for malignant than benign nodules.

No patient had received any treatment before thyroid surgery. Specimen: blood. This TCR came from a male donor with papillary thyroid cancer or a benign thyroid nodule (not recorded which). Some clones in this sample may be carry-over from other donors' samples. The chain employs TRBV30 and TRBJ2-3, with D unclear. The CDR3 DNA reads as TGTGCCTGGACTTCCGGCAGCCTCACAGATACGCAGTATTTT. Translation gives CAWTSGSLTDTQYF.